These 10 T cell receptor beta chains came from one sample sequenced in a study of blood T cell repertoires in COVID-19. Sequenced by immunoSEQ multiplex PCR; TCRdb stores in-frame clones only, minus some. The sample holds 150,000 to 200,000 clones, approximately 80% seen once. Sequenced sample: PBMCs or T cells enriched from blood (not recorded which). These receptors were obtained from a woman aged 55 to 70 who had recovered from COVID-19.

This sequence joins TRBV6-5 and TRBJ1-3; no clear D. V was shortened by 0 bases and J by 5 bases, with 11 bases between the two germline ends. Germline loops: CDR1 MNHEY, CDR2 SVGAGI. There are 15 residues in the CDR3. CDR3 DNA sequence: TGTGCCAGCAGTTACTCACATTTCACTAGAAACACCATATATTTT. This gives the protein CASSYSHFTRNTIYF.

This clone was counted only a few times. The J gene is TRBJ1-1, the V gene TRBV2, with 10 bases matching TRBD1. V lost 3 bases and J lost 4; bases outside the gene matches: 11. The V gene's germline CDR1 is SNHLY and CDR2 FYNNEI. The CDR3 length is 17 residues. Here the CDR3 reads CASSEGLTGGASTEAFF. CDR3 DNA sequence: TGTGCCAGCAGTGAGGGCTTGACAGGGGGCGCGTCCACTGAAGCTTTCTTT.

The J gene is TRBJ2-3, the V gene TRBV24-1, with unresolved D. In germline, CDR1 is KGHDR, CDR2 SFDVKD. The CDR3 contains 13 residues. The germline V and J ends were trimmed by 7 bases and 2 bases, with 9 bases remaining between them. Here the CDR3 reads CATSRTYTDTQYF. DNA of the CDR3: TGTGCCACCAGCCGTACCTACACAGATACGCAGTATTTT.

The J gene is TRBJ2-4, the V gene TRBV5-1, with 10 nucleotides matching TRBD1. The J segment lost 10 bases and the V segment lost 4 bases, leaving 8 bases of the junction unmatched. The CDR3 runs to 14 residues. Per the germline V gene, CDR1 is SGHRS and CDR2 is YFSETQ. CDR3 in amino acids: CASSKTGTGDIQYF. As DNA, the CDR3 is TGCGCCAGCAGCAAAACCGGGACAGGGGATATTCAGTACTTC.

This chain joins TRBV15 and TRBJ2-7; 7 bases match TRBD2. Germline CDR1 LNHNV, CDR2 YYDKDF (reference sequence). The CDR3 totals 13 residues. V dropped 10 bases and J dropped 4; count of bases not matched to a gene: 10. DNA for the CDR3: TGTGCCATAGGGAGGGGCGGGCGGTACGAGCAGTACTTC. Protein product: CAIGRGGRYEQYF. Drawing the rest from reference TRBV15 and TRBJ2-7, the complete variable domain is DAMVIQNPRYQVTQFGKPVTLSCSQTLNHNVMYWYQQKSSQAPKLLFHYYDKDFNNEADTPDNFQSRRPNTSFCFLDIRSPGLGDTAMYLCAIGRGGRYEQYFGPGTRLTVT.

V gene TRBV19 combines with J gene TRBJ2-5; 7 bases line up with TRBD2. Germline lookup yields CDR1 LNHDA and CDR2 SQIVND (reference sequence). The CDR3 extends over 15 amino acids. V lost 5 bases and J lost 2; bases outside the gene matches: 8. The CDR3 region has the DNA TGTGCCAGTAGTCCCTCCGTGGGGGGGCAAGAGACCCAGTACTTC. Its protein is CASSPSVGGQETQYF.

The V call is TRBV4-2, the J call TRBJ2-7; 7 nucleotides line up with TRBD2. The CDR3 consists of 16 residues. The V segment lost 1 base and the J segment 2 bases; nucleotides outside the gene matches: 8. The germline V gene encodes CDR1 LGHNA and CDR2 YNFKEQ. The chain's CDR3 is CASSQVGLADPYEQYF. The CDR3 DNA follows: TGTGCCAGCAGCCAAGTTGGGCTAGCGGATCCCTACGAGCAGTACTTC.

The chain combines TRBV7-9 with TRBJ1-1; 7 nucleotides line up with TRBD1. Germline V gene lookup returns CDR1 SEHNR and CDR2 FQNEAQ (reference sequence). J gave up 4 bases and V 5 bases, and 7 bases lay outside the gene matches. The CDR3 totals 14 residues. Written as DNA, the CDR3 is TGTGCCAGCAGCAAGCTTGCAGGGGGCACTGAAGCTTTCTTT. Translated: CASSKLAGGTEAFF.

In DNA form, the CDR3 reads TGTGCCAGCAGTCCTAGCGGGGGTGGCACAGATACGCAGTATTTT. This codes for CASSPSGGGTDTQYF. J is TRBJ2-3 and V is TRBV6-4; 10 bases line up with TRBD2. V trimming: 5 bases; J trimming: 1 base; junction bases outside the gene matches: 3. Germline values: CDR1 MRHNA, CDR2 SNTAGT. The CDR3 consists of 15 residues.

This chain joins TRBV23-1 and TRBJ2-3; D is perhaps TRBD1 or TRBD2 (9 bases each). TRBV23-1 is reported as an ORF; its role is uncertain. This CDR3 spans 20 amino acids. Trimming removed 2 bases from V and 2 bases from J, with 26 bases in between. As DNA, the CDR3 is TGCGCCAGCAGTCAACCATCACAGGGGGCGGCTAGCGGGGCCACAGATACGCAGTATTTT. Translation gives CASSQPSQGAASGATDTQYF.